Detailed here is one T cell receptor beta chain. This clonotype was detected ten times or more. Its antigen specificity is not known. Nothing much larger sits one base from this clone, and base qualities are not available. This sample was included in a study of human T cells and chemical hapten exposure (dated by TCRdb to the early 2020s). At the level of the whole study: For sensitization, 2% DPC in acetone was applied to a roughly 2 cm by roughly 2 cm area of upper inner arm skin. Patients additionally received weekly therapeutic DPC doses to the scalp throughout the roughly 26-week study period. Patch testing was done on the upper back using Finn chambers containing 0.01% DPC, and results were scored after 6 days according to International Contact Dermatitis Research Group standards. Alopecia areata with under or over 50% scalp involvement, alopecia totalis and alopecia universalis were represented in the patient cohort, which was mostly female. The libraries were sequenced as a pool, and the TCR yield per sample differed mostly because of small variations in library volumes within the pool. In alopecia patients, the study followed how the peripheral blood TCR repertoire changed in vivo over primary and secondary sensitization to diphenylcyclopropenone (DPC), a hapten. Patient blood was sampled pre-sensitization (week 0) and at 2, 6 and about 24 weeks after DPC sensitization. Under 30 alopecia patients gave blood for TCR sequencing at one to four time points (pre-sensitization, 2, 6 and 24 weeks).

Libraries were built with RACE. These reads were obtained on a NextSeq 500. During library preparation, unique molecular identifiers were attached to individual cDNA molecules so that TCRs could be counted in a quantitative, reproducible way. Each blood RNA sample was used to sequence both TCR alpha and TCR beta chains. The authors' analysis ran thus. Samples had a median of roughly 87,000 TCRs, with a range from about 20,000 to 690,600. V, J and CDR3 annotation of the TCR reads was performed with the Decombinator software suite. For the PS versus PT1 abundance plots, all samples were subsampled to the same number of TCRs (28,000). Expanded TCRs were defined as absent before sensitization and observed at least eight times at the 2-week time point. The public reads were run again by TCRdb, first through fastp at Q25 and then through MiXCR, and only productive beta chains were kept. Entries are consolidated by CDR3 protein sequence, retaining the most common genes and DNA. These V and J calls derive from TCRdb rather than the authors' analysis. Recorded for this sample are about 110,000 distinct CDR3 sequences; approximately 8.8% of them occurred a single time. The biggest ten clones account for over 3% of the sample.

CDR1 and CDR2, looked up from the germline V gene, are SQVTM and ANQGSEA. Taken from cysteine to phenylalanine, the CDR3 has 13 residues. Only the CDR3 region is kept as DNA, spanning 39 bases read in frame from base 1. V lost 3 bases and J lost 4 bases; the stretch between them is 10 bases long. Explained via the paper, the time point label denotes: patch test 2, 6 weeks after DPC sensitization. Interpreted using the paper, the treatment or condition label stands for: therapeutic diphenylcyclopropenone sensitization with weekly scalp DPC. At each patch-test visit, blood was drawn before the patch test was applied. To be eligible, patients had to be aged 18 to 70, diagnosed with alopecia and judged suitable for DPC therapy, while pregnant patients were excluded. Unfractionated whole blood was collected in Tempus Blood RNA tubes, and total RNA was extracted from that blood. What the study reported, not specific to this receptor: Significantly more large CDR3 similarity clusters were formed by expanded TCRs than by pre-sensitization or healthy control sets, consistent with antigen-driven responses. The number of TCRs above 1 in 1000 frequency did not change with DPC sensitization; there was no evidence of global repertoire structure alterations. Patch test score correlated positively with the number of PT1 expanded TCRs, reaching significance at thresholds 8, 16 and 32 but not at 4. Repeated subsampling changed both the strength of the expansion versus patch-test correlation and the threshold at which that correlation became significant. All patients had alopecia, a presumed autoimmune disease, so their immune response might differ from that of healthy individuals.

The chain uses TRBV29-1 and TRBJ1-5, with no confidently assigned D gene. The sequencing here drew on whole blood, taken in connection with sensitization to the hapten diphenylcyclopropenone (DPC). This clonotype was obtained from a woman between 35 and 50 years old with alopecia areata. Some clones in this sample may be carry-over from other donors' samples. The DNA sequence follows: TGCAGCGTTGATATGGGCGGGAATCAGCCCCAGCATTTT. Translated, it reads CSVDMGGNQPQHF.